This T cell receptor (beta chain) was sequenced for a study of regulatory T cells in long-lasting Graves disease. Relying on iRepertoire HTBI primers and Arm-PCR of CDR3 regions, the team built TCR beta libraries. TCRdb ran MiXCR on the multiplex PCR reads and lists one entry per CDR3 protein. Of approximately 460,000 distinct CDR3 sequences listed, about 15% are singletons. There are many counts of this clonotype. Trimming left V 4 bases short and J 0 bases short, with 16 bases between. This CDR3 has 16 amino acids. Germline V gene lookup returns CDR1 MDHEN and CDR2 SYDVKM. Sample time point: newly diagnosed GD, antithyroid drugs for less than 3 months. PBMC-extracted RNA yielded the TCR library. Patient provenance is recorded as an endocrinology department in Xi'an, China. This same sample was also taken into another study, of T cells in Graves' hyperthyroidism and ophthalmopathy.

This sequence was found in a woman aged 25-40 years with Graves disease. Material: peripheral blood mononuclear cells (PBMCs), obtained at new diagnosis, from a patient treated with antithyroid drugs. The V gene is TRBV28, the J gene TRBJ2-7; D is perhaps TRBD2 (6 bases). CDR3 in DNA: TGTGCCAGCAGTTCGCCCCCCTCCGGGGGCTCCTACGAGCAGTACTTC. Residues: CASSSPPSGGSYEQYF.